This entry lists 6 T cell receptor beta chains sequenced from one sample in a study of T cells in Graves' hyperthyroidism and ophthalmopathy. Amplification of TCR beta CDR3 regions used RNA as the template. First-round RT-PCR targeting the TCR CDR3 was performed with the HTBI primer set. TCRdb reprocessed the multiplex PCR reads via MiXCR and lists one record per CDR3 protein. The sample lists around 580,000 distinct CDR3 sequences, around 42% seen once, with approximately 8.4% in the top ten. What was sequenced was peripheral blood or thyroid tissue (not recorded which). These receptors originate from a woman younger than 30 with Graves' hyperthyroidism.

This clonotype was seen a few times. The chain is built from TRBV29-1 and TRBJ2-7, with 8 positions matching TRBD1. Per germline, CDR1 SQVTM and CDR2 ANQGSEA. Trimming took 4 bases from V and 2 from J; bases not matched to a gene: 1. The CDR3 is 12 amino acids. DNA of the CDR3: TGCAGCGTTGGGACAGGGACCTACGAGCAGTACTTC. It encodes CSVGTGTYEQYF.

The V and J genes are TRBV2 and TRBJ1-5; 8 nucleotides align to TRBD1. Germline assignment: CDR1 SNHLY and CDR2 FYNNEI. V was clipped by 6 bases and J by 11 bases; unmatched bases: 18. This CDR3 comprises 16 residues. Here the CDR3 DNA reads TGTGCCAGCAGCCAAGATCTTGAGACAGGGGTAGAGACCCAGCATTTT. Translated, it gives CASSQDLETGVETQHF.

This clonotype occurred many times. The rearrangement uses TRBV7-8 and TRBJ2-7; no clear D. Germline CDR1 reads SGHVS; CDR2 reads FQNEAQ. The CDR3 extends over 12 amino acids. The V and J ends lost 5 bases and 6 bases respectively, with 11 bases between them. As DNA, the CDR3 is TGTGCCAGCAGCCCAGGCAGTGCCGAGCAGTACTTC. Translation gives CASSPGSAEQYF.

In its sample, this clonotype was seen many times. This rearrangement joins TRBV18 to TRBJ1-1, with D maybe TRBD1 (5 bases). The V gene's germline CDR1 is KGHSH and CDR2 LQKENI. V was clipped by 2 bases and J by 0 bases, with 7 bases between them. The CDR3 runs to 14 residues. The CDR3 spells CASSPKTVNTEAFF. CDR3 DNA sequence: TGTGCCAGCTCACCAAAGACAGTGAACACTGAAGCTTTCTTT.

The V and J genes are TRBV7-2 and TRBJ2-7; no definite D call. The DNA matches TRBJ2-1 better at its end, which makes the J call doubtful. The CDR3 runs 13 residues. Germline V CDR1 and CDR2: SGHTA, FQGNSA. The CDR3 region is CASSSPYDNEQFF. As DNA, the CDR3 is TGTGCCAGCAGCTCCCCTTACGACAATGAGCAGTTCTTC.

V is TRBV29-1 and J is TRBJ1-2; D is perhaps TRBD1 (5 bases). Germline CDR1 is SQVTM and CDR2 is ANQGSEA. The V end was cut by 7 bases, the J end by 7 bases, with 22 bases between. CDR3 length: 14 amino acids. The CDR3 DNA is TGCAGCGCCACAGAGAACACCGGGGCGGGTGGCTACACCTTC. Translation gives CSATENTGAGGYTF. Variable domain in full (rest from reference TRBV29-1 and TRBJ1-2): SAVISQKPSRDICQRGTSLTIQCQVDSQVTMMFWYRQQPGQSLTLIATANQGSEATYESGFVIDKFPISRPNLTFSTLTVSNMSPEDSSIYLCSATENTGAGGYTFGSGTRLTVV.